Each of the 15 T cell receptor delta chains below was sequenced from the same sample in a study of γδ T cells in repeated Plasmodium falciparum infection. TCRdb reanalysed the multiplex PCR reads via CATT. Among roughly 48,000 delta-chain clones, around 1.6% were seen once, and the ten largest hold over 6.5%. Vgamma9/Vdelta2+ and Vdelta2-negative gammadelta T cells were flow-sorted from PBMC for bulk sequencing. Input material: gamma-delta T cells from blood. These TCRs come from a pool of human donors (malaria-infected and uninfected, not separated).

This clone has only a few counts. A far larger clone lies a single base away; this is likely a read error. Other DNA sequences in the same sample also yield this CDR3. V is TRDV1 and J is TRDJ1, with 8 bases matching TRDD3. TCRdb leaves out the J gene; it was filled in here by matching the DNA to germline. After removal of 3 bases from V and 0 bases from J, the junction contained 18 bases not matched to a gene. The CDR3 has 20 amino acids. The germline gives CDR1 TSWWSYY, CDR2 QGS. CDR3: CALGDQFPAWGIHYTDKLIF. CDR3 DNA: TGTGCTCTTGGGGACCAGTTTCCTGCGTGGGGGATTCATTACACCGATAAACTCATCTTT.

In the case of this clone: A read error is the likely source, as a far larger clone sits one nucleotide away. Other DNA sequences in the sample encode the same CDR3. This sequence joins TRDV3 and TRDJ1, with D possibly being TRDD2 (9 bases). Because TCRdb records no J gene, it was assigned here through a match of the DNA to germline. The CDR3 extends over 21 amino acids. Germline V lookup: CDR1 TVYSNPD, CDR2 GDNSRS (reference sequence). The CDR3: CAFSEPSYLLGDPPITDKLIF. The CDR3 DNA is TGTGCTTTTAGTGAGCCTTCCTACTTGCTGGGGGACCCTCCTATCACCGATAAACTCATCTTT.

Note on this clone: The likely explanation is a read error, given a far larger clone one base away. The identical CDR3 is also encoded by other nucleotide sequences in the sample. The rearrangement uses TRDV1 and TRDJ1, with 9 nucleotides matching TRDD3. Assignment of the J gene here rests on matching the DNA to germline, because TCRdb gives none. J was trimmed by 1 base and V by 6 bases; bases with no gene match: 24. CDR1 and CDR2 (germline): TSWWSYY, QGS. The CDR3 covers 21 residues. The chain's CDR3 is CALGVSRRYWGTKNSTDKLIF. CDR3 DNA: TGTGCTCTTGGAGTATCAAGGCGGTACTGGGGGACTAAAAATTCCACCGATAAACTCATCTTT.

This clone was counted at least ten times. TCRdb lists the protein of a much larger clone for this DNA, which differs at residue 9, so this is likely a read error; the protein given here is translated from the DNA itself. V is TRDV1 and J is TRDJ1; 8 bases map to TRDD3. CDR1 is TSWWSYY, CDR2 QGS, per germline. The CDR3 is made up of 13 amino acids. Trimming removed 2 bases from V and 9 bases from J; junction bases left unmatched: 5. CDR3 in DNA: TGTGCTCTTGGGGAAGAACTGGGGGGTGAACTCATCTTT. Translating it yields CALGEELGGELIF.

Of note for this clone: A far larger clone is one base from this, pointing to a likely read error. In the same sample, other DNA sequences code for this CDR3. V gene TRDV1 combines with J gene TRDJ1; 7 bases are a match to TRDD3. The J gene was missing in TCRdb and was found by matching the end of the DNA to germline. The CDR3 covers 17 residues. Germline CDR1 reads TSWWSYY; CDR2 reads QGS. DNA for the CDR3: TGTGCTCTTGGGGGAATAGGGGGGGATCTGTACACAGATAAACTCATCTTT. Translating it yields CALGGIGGDLYTDKLIF.

There are many counts of this clone. TCRdb shows a much larger clone's protein in place of this DNA's translation, and the two differ at residue 10, likely through a read error; the protein shown is translated from the DNA. The chain has TRDV1 and TRDJ1; D not certain. Trimming stripped 0 bases from V and 10 bases from J, with 18 bases between. CDR1 is TSWWSYY and CDR2 is QGS in the germline V gene. The CDR3 is 15 amino acids. For the CDR3, the DNA is TGTGCTCTTGGGGAACTACTACAATCTACGATGGGACTCATCTTT. This sequence encodes CALGELLQSTMGLIF.

This clone was recorded many times. This rearrangement joins TRDV2 to TRDJ3; TRDD3 matches 12 bases. No J gene was available from TCRdb, and it was assigned here by a germline match of the DNA. V shed 1 base, J shed 0 bases, and the junction held 6 bases outside the gene matches. In germline, CDR1 is GEAIGNYY, CDR2 EKD. This CDR3 is 20 amino acids long. The CDR3, as DNA: TGTGCCTGTGACACAGTACTGGGGGATACTAGCTCCTGGGACACCCGACAGATGTTTTTC. Translated, it gives CACDTVLGDTSSWDTRQMFF.

This clone was counted ten times or more. Other DNA sequences of this sample code for an identical CDR3. The rearrangement links TRAV38-2/DV8 to TRDJ1; 9 bases are a match to TRDD3. The length of the CDR3 is 23 residues. J gave up 0 bases and V 0 bases, and 24 bases lay outside the gene matches. Germline CDR1 is TSESDYY and CDR2 is QEAYKQQN. The CDR3: CAYRSAFISWGMLAPPYTDKLIF. The DNA of the CDR3 is TGTGCTTATAGGAGCGCGTTCATCTCCTGGGGGATGCTCGCCCCCCCTTACACCGATAAACTCATCTTT.

This clone is labeled as medium-sized. The V gene is TRDV1, the J gene TRDJ1; weak D call: TRDD3 (5 bases). Trimming took 0 bases from V and 11 from J, leaving 22 bases between them. This CDR3 has 16 amino acids. Per germline, CDR1 TSWWSYY and CDR2 QGS. The CDR3 DNA follows: TGTGCTCTTGGGGAACTAGTCCCGCTTGAGGACGGGGGGCTCATCTTT. It yields the protein CALGELVPLEDGGLIF.

This clone was observed many times. A far larger clone is only one base removed, so a read error is likely. This rearrangement joins TRDV1 to TRDJ1, with TRDD3 matching over 8 bases. The J gene, not given by TCRdb, was assigned here from a germline match of the nucleotide sequence. The CDR3 is made up of 21 amino acids. Germline CDR1 reads TSWWSYY; CDR2 reads QGS. CDR3 residues: CALGAYLPSYDLWGNTDKLIF. Written as DNA, the CDR3 is TGTGCCCTTGGGGCGTACCTCCCGTCCTACGACCTCTGGGGGAACACCGATAAACTCATCTTT.

For this clone: A far larger clone is off by one base, so a read error is likely. At the DNA level, this CDR3 is encoded by other sequences in the same sample as well. A V gene of TRDV1 was called, but no J gene was assigned; the table's D call TRDD3 went unverified against the DNA. Germline V gives CDR1 TSWWSYY, CDR2 QGS. This CDR3 comprises 17 residues. CDR3 coding DNA: TGTGCTCTTGGGGATACATTCCAGGGAGGGTACAACGATAAACTTATCTTT. This codes for CALGDTFQGGYNDKLIF.

A remark on this clone: The protein TCRdb lists belongs to a much larger clone and differs from this DNA's translation at residue 4, which points to a read error; the protein shown is made from the DNA. DNA for the CDR3: TGTGCCCTCTCTCAATCCCGCGCAACCCTCACTGGGGGATCCTCCGACGAGTACACCGATAAACTCATCTTT. It is translated as CALSQSRATLTGGSSDEYTDKLIF. The rearrangement links TRDV3 to TRDJ1; TRDD3 agrees at 10 bases. Trimming removed 5 bases from V and 0 bases from J; junction bases left unmatched: 36. The germline V gene encodes CDR1 TVYSNPD and CDR2 GDNSRS (reference sequence). The CDR3 spans 24 residues.

A word on this clone: This likely reflects a read error, since a far larger clone is one base away. Other nucleotide sequences in the sample specify the same CDR3. The V gene is TRDV2, the J gene TRDJ3; D possibly corresponds to TRDD3 (5 bases). The J gene, not given by TCRdb, was assigned here from a germline match of the nucleotide sequence. This CDR3 is 19 amino acids long. Germline V gives CDR1 GEAIGNYY, CDR2 EKD. The DNA for the CDR3 is TGTGCCTGCGACACCGTGCTGGGTCTCAGCTCCTGGGACACCCGACAGATGTTTTTC. Translated: CACDTVLGLSSWDTRQMFF.

This clone was picked up a small number of times. The TCRdb protein, from a much larger clone, departs from this DNA's translation at residue 5, likely by read error; the protein shown derives from the DNA. This chain connects TRDV1 to TRDJ1, with D perhaps TRDD2 (7 bases). V lost 5 bases, J lost 5 bases, and 24 bases lay in between. The germline V gene has CDR1 TSWWSYY and CDR2 QGS. The CDR3 runs to 17 residues. In DNA form, the CDR3 reads TGTGCTCTTGGGCCACCCCCTTTCCTACGTCTGGGGGATAAACTCATCTTT. Translated, it gives CALGPPPFLRLGDKLIF.

On this clone itself: A far bigger clonotype differs at one base, so this is likely a read error. Other DNA sequences of this sample code for an identical CDR3. The chain recombines TRDV2 with TRDJ1, with TRDD3 identical over 11 bases. The J gene was missing in TCRdb and was found by matching the end of the DNA to germline. The V gene's germline CDR1 is GEAIGNYY and CDR2 EKD. There are 17 residues in the CDR3. The DNA of the CDR3 is TGTGCCTGCGACAAACTGGGGGATAAAACTAACACCGATAAACTCATCTTT. Encoded protein: CACDKLGDKTNTDKLIF.